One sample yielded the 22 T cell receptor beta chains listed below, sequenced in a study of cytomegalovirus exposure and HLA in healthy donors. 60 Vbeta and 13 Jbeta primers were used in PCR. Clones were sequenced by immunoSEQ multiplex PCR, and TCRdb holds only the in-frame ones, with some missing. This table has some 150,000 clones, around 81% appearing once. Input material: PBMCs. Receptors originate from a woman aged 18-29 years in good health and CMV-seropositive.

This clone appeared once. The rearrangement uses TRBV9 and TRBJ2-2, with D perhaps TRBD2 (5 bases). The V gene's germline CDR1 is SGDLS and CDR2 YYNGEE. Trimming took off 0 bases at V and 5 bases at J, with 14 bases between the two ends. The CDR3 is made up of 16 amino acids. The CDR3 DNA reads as TGTGCCAGCAGCGTAGCAAACGAGGGAACAACCGGGGAGCTGTTTTTT. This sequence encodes CASSVANEGTTGELFF.

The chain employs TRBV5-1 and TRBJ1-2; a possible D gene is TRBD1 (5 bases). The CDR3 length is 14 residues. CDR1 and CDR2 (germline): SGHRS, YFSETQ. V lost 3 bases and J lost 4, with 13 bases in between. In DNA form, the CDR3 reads TGCGCCAGCAGCTCAGGAACCGGGGGCTATGGCTACACCTTC. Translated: CASSSGTGGYGYTF.

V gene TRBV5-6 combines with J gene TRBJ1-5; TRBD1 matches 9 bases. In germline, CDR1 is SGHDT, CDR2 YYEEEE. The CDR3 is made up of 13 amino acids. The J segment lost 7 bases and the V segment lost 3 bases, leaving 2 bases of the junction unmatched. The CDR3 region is CASSWDRDQPQHF. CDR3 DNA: TGTGCCAGCAGCTGGGACAGGGACCAGCCCCAGCATTTT.

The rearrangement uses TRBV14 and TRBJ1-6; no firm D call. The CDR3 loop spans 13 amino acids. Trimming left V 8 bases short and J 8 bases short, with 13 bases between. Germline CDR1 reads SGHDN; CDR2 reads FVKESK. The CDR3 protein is CASGPTRDSPLHF. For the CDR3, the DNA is TGTGCCAGCGGCCCCACGAGGGATTCACCCCTCCACTTT.

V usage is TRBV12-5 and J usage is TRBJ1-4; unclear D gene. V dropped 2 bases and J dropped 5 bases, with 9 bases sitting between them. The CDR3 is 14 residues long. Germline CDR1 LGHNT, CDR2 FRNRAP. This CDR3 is CASGLPLINEKLFF. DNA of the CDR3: TGTGCTAGTGGTTTGCCCCTAATAAATGAAAAACTGTTTTTT. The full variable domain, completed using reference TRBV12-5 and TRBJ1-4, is DARVTQTPRHKVTEMGQEVTMRCQPILGHNTVFWYRQTMMQGLELLAYFRNRAPLDDSGMPKDRFSAEMPDATLATLKIQPSEPRDSAVYFCASGLPLINEKLFFGSGTQLSVL.

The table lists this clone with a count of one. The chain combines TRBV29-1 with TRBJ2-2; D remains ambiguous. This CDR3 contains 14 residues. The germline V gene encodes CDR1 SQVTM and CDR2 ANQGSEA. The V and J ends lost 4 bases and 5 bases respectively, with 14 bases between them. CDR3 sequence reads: CSVVGTTRTGELFF. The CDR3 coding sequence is TGCAGCGTTGTGGGCACCACCCGGACCGGGGAGCTGTTTTTT.

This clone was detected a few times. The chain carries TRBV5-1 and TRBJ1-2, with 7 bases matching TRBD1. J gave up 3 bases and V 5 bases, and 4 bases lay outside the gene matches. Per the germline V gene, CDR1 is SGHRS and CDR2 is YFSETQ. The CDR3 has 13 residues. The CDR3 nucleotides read TGCGCCAGCAGGACCGGGACAGACTATGGCTACACCTTC. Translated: CASRTGTDYGYTF.

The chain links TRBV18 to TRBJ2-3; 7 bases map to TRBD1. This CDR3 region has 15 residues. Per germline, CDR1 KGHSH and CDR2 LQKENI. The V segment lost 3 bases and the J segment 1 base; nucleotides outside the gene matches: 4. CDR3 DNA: TGTGCCAGCTCACCGGGACAGTTAGGCACAGATACGCAGTATTTT. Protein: CASSPGQLGTDTQYF.

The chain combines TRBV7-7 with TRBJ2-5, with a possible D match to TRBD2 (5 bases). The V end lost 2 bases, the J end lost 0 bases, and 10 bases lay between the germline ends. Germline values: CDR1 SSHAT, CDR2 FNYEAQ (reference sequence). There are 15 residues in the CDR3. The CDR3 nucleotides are TGTGCCAGCAGCTTAAGCTCGGGGTACCAAGAGACCCAGTACTTC. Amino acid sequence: CASSLSSGYQETQYF.

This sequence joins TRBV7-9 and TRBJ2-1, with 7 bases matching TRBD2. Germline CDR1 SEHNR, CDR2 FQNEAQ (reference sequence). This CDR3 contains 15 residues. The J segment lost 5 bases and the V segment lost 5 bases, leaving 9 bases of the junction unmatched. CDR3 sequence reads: CASSPGGLLNNEQFF. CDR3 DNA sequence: TGTGCCAGCAGCCCGGGGGGACTATTAAACAATGAGCAGTTCTTC.

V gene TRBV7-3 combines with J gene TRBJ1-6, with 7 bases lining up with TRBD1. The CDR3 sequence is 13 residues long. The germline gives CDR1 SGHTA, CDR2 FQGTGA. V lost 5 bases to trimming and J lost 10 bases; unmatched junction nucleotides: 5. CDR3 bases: TGTGCCAGCAGCATACTAGGGGGCTCACCCCTCCACTTT. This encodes CASSILGGSPLHF.

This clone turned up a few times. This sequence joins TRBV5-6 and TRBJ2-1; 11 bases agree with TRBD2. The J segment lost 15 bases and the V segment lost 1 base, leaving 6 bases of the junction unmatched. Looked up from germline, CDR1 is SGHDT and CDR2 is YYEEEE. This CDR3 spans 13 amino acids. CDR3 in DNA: TGTGCCAGCAGCTTGTACGTTAGCGGGGGGGTGTTCTTC. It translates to CASSLYVSGGVFF.

CDR3 sequence reads: CASREAGGQETQYF. In DNA form, the CDR3 reads TGTGCCAGCAGAGAAGCGGGAGGTCAAGAGACCCAGTACTTC. This chain uses TRBV5-4 with TRBJ2-5; TRBD2 agrees at 9 bases. The germline gives CDR1 SGHNT, CDR2 YYREEE (reference sequence). V dropped 5 bases and J dropped 2; count of bases not matched to a gene: 4. CDR3 size: 14 residues.

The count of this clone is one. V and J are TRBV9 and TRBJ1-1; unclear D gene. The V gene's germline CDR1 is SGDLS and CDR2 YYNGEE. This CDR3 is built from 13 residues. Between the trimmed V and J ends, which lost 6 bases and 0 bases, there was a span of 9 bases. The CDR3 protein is CASTADLNTEAFF. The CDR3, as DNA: TGTGCCAGCACGGCGGATCTGAACACTGAAGCTTTCTTT.

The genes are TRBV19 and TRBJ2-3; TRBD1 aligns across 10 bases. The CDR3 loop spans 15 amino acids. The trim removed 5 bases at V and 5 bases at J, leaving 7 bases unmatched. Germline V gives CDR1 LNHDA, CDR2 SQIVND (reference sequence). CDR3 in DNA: TGTGCCAGTAGTTTAACGGGACAGGGGAGAGATACGCAGTATTTT. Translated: CASSLTGQGRDTQYF.

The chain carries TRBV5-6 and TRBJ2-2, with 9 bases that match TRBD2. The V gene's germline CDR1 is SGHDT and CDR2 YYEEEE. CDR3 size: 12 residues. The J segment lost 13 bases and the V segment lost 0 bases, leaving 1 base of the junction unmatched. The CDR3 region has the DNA TGTGCCAGCAGCTTGGAAGCGGGAGGGCTGTTTTTT. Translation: CASSLEAGGLFF. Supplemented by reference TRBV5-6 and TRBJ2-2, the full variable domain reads DAGVTQSPTHLIKTRGQQVTLRCSPKSGHDTVSWYQQALGQGPQFIFQYYEEEERQRGNFPDRFSGHQFPNYSSELNVNALLLGDSALYLCASSLEAGGLFFGEGSRLTVL.

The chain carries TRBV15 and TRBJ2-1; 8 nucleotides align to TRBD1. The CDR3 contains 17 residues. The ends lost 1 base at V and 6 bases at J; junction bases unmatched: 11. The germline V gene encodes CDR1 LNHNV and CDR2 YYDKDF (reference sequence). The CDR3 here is CATSRGVGQGSPNEQFF. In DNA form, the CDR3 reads TGTGCCACCAGCAGAGGGGTAGGACAGGGTTCTCCCAATGAGCAGTTCTTC. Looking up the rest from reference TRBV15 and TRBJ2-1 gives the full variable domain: DAMVIQNPRYQVTQFGKPVTLSCSQTLNHNVMYWYQQKSSQAPKLLFHYYDKDFNNEADTPDNFQSRRPNTSFCFLDIRSPGLGDTAMYLCATSRGVGQGSPNEQFFGPGTRLTVL.

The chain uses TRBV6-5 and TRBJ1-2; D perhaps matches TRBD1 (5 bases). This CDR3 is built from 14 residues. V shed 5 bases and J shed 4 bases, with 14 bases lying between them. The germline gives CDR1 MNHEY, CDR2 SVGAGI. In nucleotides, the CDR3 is TGTGCCAGCAGTGGATTAACAGGCGGCTATGGCTACACCTTC. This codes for CASSGLTGGYGYTF.

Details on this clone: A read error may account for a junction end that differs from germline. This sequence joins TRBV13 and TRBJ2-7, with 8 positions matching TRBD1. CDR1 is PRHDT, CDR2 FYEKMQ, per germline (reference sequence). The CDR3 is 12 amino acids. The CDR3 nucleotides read TGTGCCAGCAGCCCACAGGGGGTTGGTTTAGACTTC. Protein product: CASSPQGVGLDF.

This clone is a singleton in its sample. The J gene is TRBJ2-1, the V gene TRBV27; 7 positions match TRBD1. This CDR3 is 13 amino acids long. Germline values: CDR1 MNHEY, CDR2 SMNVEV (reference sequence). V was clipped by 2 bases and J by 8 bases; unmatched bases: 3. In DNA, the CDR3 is TGTGCCAGCAGTTTAGAGGGGGCAGATGAGCAGTTCTTC. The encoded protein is CASSLEGADEQFF.

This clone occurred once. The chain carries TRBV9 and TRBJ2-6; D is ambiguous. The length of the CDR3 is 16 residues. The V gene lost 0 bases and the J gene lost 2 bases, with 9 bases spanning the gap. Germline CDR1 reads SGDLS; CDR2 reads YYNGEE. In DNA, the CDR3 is TGTGCCAGCAGCGTAGGCCCACGGGCTGGGGCCAACGTCCTGACTTTC. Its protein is CASSVGPRAGANVLTF.

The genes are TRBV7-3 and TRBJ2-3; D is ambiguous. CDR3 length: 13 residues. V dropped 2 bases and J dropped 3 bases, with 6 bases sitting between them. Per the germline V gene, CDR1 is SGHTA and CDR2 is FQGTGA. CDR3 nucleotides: TGTGCCAGCAGCTTAGTTTCTACAGATACGCAGTATTTT. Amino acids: CASSLVSTDTQYF.